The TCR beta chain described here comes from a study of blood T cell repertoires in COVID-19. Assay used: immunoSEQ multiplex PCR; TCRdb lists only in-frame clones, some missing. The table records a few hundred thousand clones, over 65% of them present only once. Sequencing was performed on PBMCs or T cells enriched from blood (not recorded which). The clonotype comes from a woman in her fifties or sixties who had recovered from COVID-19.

The CDR3 nucleotides read TGTGCCAGCAGTTTGGAGCTAGCGGGAGGGCCCTATGCTGAGCAGTTCTTC. Encoded protein: CASSLELAGGPYAEQFF. The rearrangement uses TRBV27 and TRBJ2-1; 12 positions match TRBD2. CDR1 MNHEY and CDR2 SMNVEV come from the germline V gene (reference sequence). The CDR3 runs to 17 residues. V lost 3 bases and J lost 9; bases outside the gene matches: 12.